This T cell receptor (beta chain) derives from a study of blood T cell repertoires in COVID-19 (dated by TCRdb to the early 2020s). Broadly, across the study: Samples covering the acute and convalescent phases of COVID-19 were provided by collaborators in the United States, Italy and Spain. The sample metadata nearly always contained a de-identified subject ID, COVID-19 status, age in years and sex. The dataset comprised deeply sampled blood TCRbeta repertoires from subjects exposed to, actively infected with, or recovered from COVID-19. The samples were drawn from the first 160 participants of the ongoing ImmuneRACE study and from some 1,300 subjects provided by 6 global collaborators. The repertoires were released in a freely available public database meant as a resource for research on the immune response to SARS-CoV-2. HLA class I and class II types, where available, came from metadata supplied by the sample provider rather than from assay-based typing. The material from the prospective study consisted of cDNA or gDNA derived from T cells, B-cell-depleted T cells, or PBMCs. What the research found in general, with its limitations: How much clinical and demographic metadata was included differed by source and by participant, and the metadata was provided uncurated.

Worth noting for this clone: This receptor's antigen is unknown. No much larger clone exists at a distance of one base, and base qualities are not known.

The immunoSEQ Assay, a bias-controlled multiplex PCR, was used to amplify TCRbeta CDR3 regions from genomic DNA. In the authors' own workflow: Within the assay, amplification of reference gene primers was used to estimate how many nucleated cells each sample contained. Sequence reads were collapsed and filtered to measure the absolute abundance of every unique TCRbeta CDR3 rearrangement. For each sample, productive Simpson clonality was calculated as the square root of Simpson's diversity index across productive rearrangements. In TCRdb, the immuneACCESS table is reduced to in-frame sequences with V and J assigned. These tables do not hold every clone; where another copy was compared, an unresolved V gene accounts for under half, and the others remain unexplained. V, J and clone size are taken as reported in that table, and D and trimming were inferred from the DNA itself. The sample table records tens of thousands of clones; around 84% of these occur just once. The ten largest make up under 5% of the sample.

V lost 3 bases and J lost 8 bases; the stretch between them is 11 bases long. Its CDR3 holds 13 amino acids, cysteine through phenylalanine. The read is trimmed to its CDR3 DNA, 39 bases read in frame from base 1. CDR1 and CDR2 are read off the germline V gene as MDHEN and SYDVKM. Whole blood was collected in K2EDTA tubes by collaborating institutions according to the institutions' own protocols. For TCRbeta analysis, collaborators shipped samples as frozen whole blood, isolated PBMCs, or DNA extracted from either of those sample types. The V gene is TRBV28 and the J gene is TRBJ2-1, with TRBD2 perhaps the D gene, on 6 matching bases. Sequencing was performed on peripheral blood. The sequence was collected from a man between 45 and 60 years old with acute or convalescent COVID-19. The sequenced DNA is TGTGCCAGCAGTTTGCGGGGAAGCGATGAGCAGTTCTTC. Its protein reads: CASSLRGSDEQFF.